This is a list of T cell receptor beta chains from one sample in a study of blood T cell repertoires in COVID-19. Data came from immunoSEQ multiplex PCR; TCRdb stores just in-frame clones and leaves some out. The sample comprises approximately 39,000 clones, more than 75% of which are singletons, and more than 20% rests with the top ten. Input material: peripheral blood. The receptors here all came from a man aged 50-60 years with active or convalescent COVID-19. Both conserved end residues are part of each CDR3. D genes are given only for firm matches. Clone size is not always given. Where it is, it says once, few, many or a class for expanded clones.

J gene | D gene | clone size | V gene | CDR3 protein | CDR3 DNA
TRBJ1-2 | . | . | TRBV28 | CASSLGQRGTGYGYTF | TGTGCCAGCAGTTTGGGGCAGCGGGGAACTGGGTATGGCTACACCTTC
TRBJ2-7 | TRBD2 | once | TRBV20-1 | CSASPRDGTSGSWDSYEQYF | TGCAGTGCTAGTCCCAGGGACGGGACTAGCGGGAGTTGGGACTCCTACGAGCAGTACTTC
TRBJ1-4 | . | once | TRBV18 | CASSRTQTPEKLFF | TGTGCCAGCTCTCGAACCCAAACACCGGAAAAACTGTTTTTT
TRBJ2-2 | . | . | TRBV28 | CASSSPRGPRTGELFF | TGTGCCAGCAGCTCCCCTCGGGGTCCGAGAACCGGGGAGCTGTTTTTT
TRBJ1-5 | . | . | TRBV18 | CASSPTEGRRQPQHF | TGTGCCAGCTCACCAACGGAGGGCCGGAGACAGCCCCAGCATTTT
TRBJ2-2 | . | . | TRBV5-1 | CASSSQADTGELFF | TGCGCCAGCAGCTCCCAGGCCGACACCGGGGAGCTGTTTTTT
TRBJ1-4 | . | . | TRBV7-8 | CASSLGTAAEKLFF | TGTGCCAGCAGCTTAGGGACTGCTGCTGAAAAACTGTTTTTT
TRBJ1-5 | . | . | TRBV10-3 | CAIGPEYSNQPQHF | TGTGCCATCGGCCCGGAGTATAGCAATCAGCCCCAGCATTTT
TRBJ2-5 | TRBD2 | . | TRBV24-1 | CATSDPRAAGVETQYF | TGTGCCACCAGTGACCCCCGGGCGGCGGGGGTGGAGACCCAGTACTTC
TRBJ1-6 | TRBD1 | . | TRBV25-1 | CASTTGGSTPLHF | TGTGCCAGCACGACAGGGGGCTCTACACCCCTCCACTTT
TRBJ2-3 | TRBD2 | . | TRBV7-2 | CASSISGGVDTQYF | TGTGCCAGCAGCATTAGCGGGGGGGTTGATACGCAGTATTTT
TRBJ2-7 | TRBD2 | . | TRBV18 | CASSPNPGLAKAYEQYF | TGTGCCAGCTCACCAAATCCGGGACTAGCGAAGGCCTACGAGCAGTACTTC
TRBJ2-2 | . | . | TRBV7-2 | CASSTRSNTGELFF | TGTGCCAGCAGTACTCGCTCTAACACCGGGGAGCTGTTTTTT
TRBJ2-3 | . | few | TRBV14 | CASSQRLRTDTQYF | TGTGCCAGCAGCCAAAGACTCCGCACAGATACGCAGTATTTT
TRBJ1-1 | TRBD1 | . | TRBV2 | CASARQGGFEAFF | TGTGCCAGCGCAAGACAGGGAGGTTTTGAAGCTTTCTTT